This is a list of T cell receptor beta chains from one sample in a study of T-cell reconstitution after alpha-beta-depleted transplantation in children. TCRdb re-analysed the PCR reads in MiXCR, keeping a single row per CDR3 protein. The repertoire holds roughly 200,000 distinct CDR3 sequences, about 6.3% seen once, with 3% to 3.5% in the top ten. Sequenced material: PBMCs from the stem cell graft donor, taken from the stem cell graft. The receptors shown here come from a human donor who donated a stem cell graft to a child with Wiskott-Aldrich syndrome. The CDR3 runs from the conserved cysteine through the conserved F or W. D genes are given only for firm matches. Expanded clones are given a class, and other clones once, few, many or no size at all.

D gene	J gene	V gene	clone size	CDR3 protein	CDR3 DNA
-	TRBJ2-1	TRBV12-3/TRBV12-4	few	CASSPLWEQFF	TGTGCCAGCAGCCCCCTTTGGGAGCAGTTCTTC
-	TRBJ1-1	TRBV7-9	many	CASSYEGRTEAFF	TGTGCCAGCAGCTATGAGGGGAGGACTGAAGCTTTCTTT
-	TRBJ2-1	TRBV15	many	CATSRFTGPISYNEQFF	TGTGCCACCAGCAGATTTACAGGACCCATCTCCTACAATGAGCAGTTCTTC
TRBD1	TRBJ2-7	TRBV6-5	many	CASRTGTGPYEQYF	TGTGCCAGCAGAACCGGGACAGGGCCCTACGAGCAGTACTTC
-	TRBJ1-1	TRBV5-1	many	CASSGGHGNTEAFF	TGCGCCAGCAGTGGGGGGCATGGGAACACTGAAGCTTTCTTT
TRBD1	TRBJ2-3	TRBV19	-	CASSIGGTGGDTQYF	TGTGCCAGTAGTATAGGTGGGACAGGTGGAGATACGCAGTATTTT
TRBD2	TRBJ2-3	TRBV20-1	many	CSAPRGGLGTDTQYF	TGCAGTGCCCCCCGGGGGGGCCTTGGCACAGATACGCAGTATTTT
-	TRBJ1-6	TRBV7-2	few	CASSRRGESSYNSPLHF	TGTGCCAGCAGCCGAAGGGGGGAGAGCTCCTATAATTCACCCCTCCACTTT
-	TRBJ2-3	TRBV12-3/TRBV12-4	many	CASSLRADFDTQYF	TGTGCCAGCAGTTTGAGGGCAGACTTCGATACGCAGTATTTT
TRBD1	TRBJ1-1	TRBV20-1	many	CSATEDRASSTEAFF	TGCAGTGCTACGGAAGACAGGGCTTCGAGCACTGAAGCTTTCTTT
TRBD2	TRBJ2-1	TRBV5-5	many	CASSLQAGGIYNEQFF	TGTGCCAGCAGCTTACAAGCGGGGGGGATTTACAATGAGCAGTTCTTC
-	TRBJ2-5	TRBV11-2	-	CASSSSFETQYF	TGTGCCAGCAGCTCAAGCTTTGAGACCCAGTACTTC
-	TRBJ2-1	TRBV6-2/TRBV6-3	many	CASSQTGLVAGEQFF	TGTGCCAGCAGTCAAACAGGACTGGTGGCGGGTGAGCAGTTCTTC
-	TRBJ1-2	TRBV29-1	many	CSVESGIGYTF	TGCAGCGTTGAATCCGGGATTGGCTACACCTTC
TRBD2	TRBJ2-5	TRBV2	many	CASSEWLAEETQYF	TGTGCCAGCAGTGAGTGGCTAGCGGAAGAGACCCAGTACTTC
-	TRBJ1-3	TRBV7-2	-	CASSPRRTANTIYF	TGTGCCAGCAGCCCCCGGCGGACAGCAAACACCATATATTTT
-	TRBJ2-5	TRBV29-1	many	CSVEVVRTAETQYF	TGCAGCGTTGAAGTAGTTAGGACGGCGGAGACCCAGTACTTC
-	TRBJ2-2	TRBV12-3/TRBV12-4	many	CASSIRDIGAGELFF	TGTGCCAGTTCTATCCGGGACATTGGGGCCGGGGAGCTGTTTTTT
TRBD1	TRBJ1-1	TRBV20-1	-	CSASRDSQRNTEAFF	TGCAGTGCCTCCCGGGACAGCCAAAGGAACACTGAAGCTTTCTTT
-	TRBJ1-4	TRBV5-1	many	CASSSDPGRELFF	TGCGCCAGCAGCTCGGACCCGGGCCGGGAACTGTTTTTT
TRBD1	TRBJ2-7	TRBV30	once	CAWLKEGTGGPRF	TGTGCCTGGTTAAAAGAAGGGACAGGGGGCCCCCGCTTC
-	TRBJ2-1	TRBV6-1	-	CASSAGLNNEQFF	TGTGCCAGCAGTGCCGGACTGAACAATGAGCAGTTCTTC
-	TRBJ2-4	TRBV7-2	many	CASAPRLAKNIQYF	TGTGCCAGCGCCCCGCGCTTAGCCAAAAACATTCAGTACTTC
TRBD1	TRBJ2-7	TRBV4-2	few	CASSHHLGTGTATREQYF	TGTGCCAGCAGCCACCATCTTGGGACCGGGACAGCCACGCGGGAGCAGTACTTC